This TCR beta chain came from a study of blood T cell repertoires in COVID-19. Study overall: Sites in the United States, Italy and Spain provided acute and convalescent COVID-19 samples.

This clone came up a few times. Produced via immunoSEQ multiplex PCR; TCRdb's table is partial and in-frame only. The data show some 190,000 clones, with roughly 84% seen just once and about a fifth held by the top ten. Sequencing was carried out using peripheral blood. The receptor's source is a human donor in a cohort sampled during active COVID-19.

CDR3 DNA: TGTGCCAGCAGCTTCGGCCACGGGGAAAATTCACCCCTCCACTTT. The encoded protein is CASSFGHGENSPLHF. This chain joins TRBV7-9 and TRBJ1-6; D gene uncertain. The CDR3 covers 15 residues. Germline lookup yields CDR1 SEHNR and CDR2 FQNEAQ (reference sequence). V lost 3 bases and J 7 bases, leaving 13 bases between the germline ends.